Below are 18 T cell receptor beta chains sequenced from a single sample in a study of T cell responses to AZD1222 COVID-19 vaccine. Assay: immunoSEQ multiplex PCR; the TCRdb copy retains only in-frame clones and omits some. The data hold 100,000 to 150,000 clones, with more than 65% observed a single time. The sequences come from peripheral blood, collected 28 days after the second AZD1222 dose. The receptors were gathered from an adult who received the AZD1222 COVID-19 vaccine.

The chain uses TRBV30 and TRBJ1-2; 8 positions agree with TRBD1. In germline, CDR1 is GTSNPN, CDR2 SVGIG (reference sequence). Trimming at V came to 0 bases and at J to 7 bases, leaving 1 base not matched to a gene. The CDR3 totals 12 residues. CDR3 region: CAWSVTGGGYTF. The CDR3 nucleotides read TGTGCCTGGAGTGTAACAGGGGGTGGCTACACCTTC.

This clone was counted between two and nine times. The V call is TRBV30, the J call TRBJ2-7, with D maybe TRBD2 (7 bases). The CDR3 has 11 residues. Germline CDR1 GTSNPN, CDR2 SVGIG (reference sequence). The V and J ends lost 1 base and 9 bases respectively, with 10 bases between them. As DNA, the CDR3 is TGTGCCTGGAGTGACAGGGAGGGGCAGTACTTC. Its protein product is CAWSDREGQYF.

V and J are TRBV12-5 and TRBJ1-1; 8 bases match TRBD1. This CDR3 region has 15 residues. V lost 6 bases and J lost 3; bases outside the gene matches: 9. Germline-derived CDR1 and CDR2 are LGHNT and FRNRAP. In DNA form, the CDR3 reads TGTGCTAGTGGGACGACTCGACAGGGGTACACTGAAGCTTTCTTT. Translation gives CASGTTRQGYTEAFF.

V is TRBV6-5 and J is TRBJ1-2; D possibly corresponds to TRBD1 (6 bases). The germline CDR1 and CDR2 sequences are MNHEY and SVGAGI. The CDR3 length is 14 residues. V lost 4 bases and J lost 5, with 14 bases in between. This CDR3 reads CASSLRQATYGYTF. The CDR3 DNA sequence: TGTGCCAGCAGTTTGCGACAGGCCACATATGGCTACACCTTC.

This chain joins TRBV5-1 and TRBJ2-4, with 8 bases matching TRBD2. Germline V gives CDR1 SGHRS, CDR2 YFSETQ. The CDR3 runs 14 residues. V lost 7 bases, J lost 6 bases, and 9 bases stayed unmatched. The CDR3 coding sequence is TGCGCCAGCTCTATGACGAGCGGGGGAAACATTCAGTACTTC. It yields the protein CASSMTSGGNIQYF. Together with reference TRBV5-1 and TRBJ2-4, the CDR3 gives the full variable domain: KAGVTQTPRYLIKTRGQQVTLSCSPISGHRSVSWYQQTPGQGLQFLFEYFSETQRNKGNFPGRFSGRQFSNSRSEMNVSTLELGDSALYLCASSMTSGGNIQYFGAGTRLSVL.

The chain is built from TRBV4-1 and TRBJ1-5; 11 nucleotides agree with TRBD1. Germline CDR1 and CDR2: MGHRA and YSYEKL. With V trimmed by 0 bases and J by 2 bases, 12 bases remained unmatched. The CDR3 extends over 20 amino acids. CDR3 in DNA: TGCGCCAGCAGCCAAGATTACGGGACAGGGGGACCTCGCGGCAATCAGCCCCAGCATTTT. It codes for CASSQDYGTGGPRGNQPQHF.

V and J are TRBV6-5 and TRBJ1-2; the D is unclear. CDR3 length: 15 residues. The ends were cut back, 6 bases at V and 2 bases at J, with 16 bases in the middle. Germline assignment: CDR1 MNHEY and CDR2 SVGAGI. Here the CDR3 reads CASRPALEGNYGYTF. CDR3 bases: TGTGCCAGCAGGCCCGCATTAGAAGGGAACTATGGCTACACCTTC.

The V call is TRBV9, the J call TRBJ2-3; the D is unclear. Trimming shortened V by 3 bases and J by 1 base, and 12 bases separated the two germline ends. CDR3 length: 15 amino acids. Per the germline V gene, CDR1 is SGDLS and CDR2 is YYNGEE. The CDR3 sequence is CASSGGYFGTDTQYF. The CDR3 DNA sequence: TGTGCCAGCAGCGGGGGATATTTTGGCACAGATACGCAGTATTTT.

The rearrangement links TRBV7-9 to TRBJ2-7; 7 positions match TRBD1. Trimming at V came to 6 bases and at J to 4 bases, leaving 12 bases not matched to a gene. The CDR3 extends over 15 amino acids. The germline CDR1 and CDR2 sequences are SEHNR and FQNEAQ (reference sequence). The CDR3 is CASSSTTGIRYEQYF. Written as DNA, the CDR3 is TGTGCCAGCAGTTCAACGACAGGGATTCGGTACGAGCAGTACTTC. Full variable domain (outside the CDR3, taken from reference TRBV7-9 and TRBJ2-7): DTGVSQNPRHKITKRGQNVTFRCDPISEHNRLYWYRQTLGQGPEFLTYFQNEAQLEKSRLLSDRFSAERPKGSFSTLEIQRTEQGDSAMYLCASSSTTGIRYEQYFGPGTRLTVT.

This sequence joins TRBV6-5 and TRBJ2-7, with a possible D match to TRBD2 (6 bases). V gave up 2 bases and J gave up 4 bases, with 12 bases separating them. The CDR3 loop spans 14 amino acids. Germline CDR1 is MNHEY and CDR2 is SVGAGI. CDR3 DNA sequence: TGTGCCAGCAGTTACCTCGGGAGCGAGTACGAGCAGTACTTC. Protein: CASSYLGSEYEQYF.

This rearrangement joins TRBV5-5 to TRBJ1-1; 8 bases agree with TRBD1. The trim removed 4 bases at V and 5 bases at J, leaving 7 bases unmatched. In germline, CDR1 is SGHKS, CDR2 YYEKEE (reference sequence). CDR3 length: 14 residues. Written as DNA, the CDR3 is TGTGCCAGCAGCAGTGGACAGGGCCAGACTGAAGCTTTCTTT. Translation: CASSSGQGQTEAFF.

J is TRBJ2-1 and V is TRBV10-1; D is possibly TRBD1 or TRBD2 (5 bases each). Between the trimmed V and J ends, which lost 8 bases and 4 bases, there was a span of 18 bases. The CDR3 contains 15 residues. The germline CDR1 and CDR2 sequences are WNHNN and SYGVQD (reference sequence). The CDR3 DNA follows: TGCGCCAGCTCCCACGATATCGGGGCTTACAATGAGCAGTTCTTC. Translated, it gives CASSHDIGAYNEQFF.

This clone was observed once. Written as DNA, the CDR3 is TGCGCCAGCAGCCAAGACTCAGGAAGTGGGACTGAAGCTTTCTTT. Protein sequence: CASSQDSGSGTEAFF. The V and J genes are TRBV4-3 and TRBJ1-1; the D is unclear. The germline V gene encodes CDR1 LGHNA and CDR2 YSLEER. The CDR3 covers 15 residues. Trimming took off 0 bases at V and 5 bases at J, with 13 bases between the two ends.

This chain joins TRBV7-2 and TRBJ2-1; D remains ambiguous. The germline V gene encodes CDR1 SGHTA and CDR2 FQGNSA. The CDR3 is 12 residues long. The germline V and J ends were trimmed by 1 base and 9 bases, with 7 bases remaining between them. The CDR3 here is CASSLVVSEQFF. DNA of the CDR3: TGTGCCAGCAGCTTAGTTGTTTCTGAGCAGTTCTTC.

The rearrangement joins TRBV5-6 to TRBJ2-1; 7 bases fit TRBD2. CDR3 length: 11 residues. Unmatched junction bases numbered 6, after V lost 3 bases and J lost 15 bases. Per the germline V gene, CDR1 is SGHDT and CDR2 is YYEEEE. The CDR3 region is CASSSRTRPFF. CDR3 in DNA: TGTGCCAGCAGCTCCCGGACTAGGCCGTTCTTC.

This chain connects TRBV30 to TRBJ1-1; no reliable D call. Germline V lookup: CDR1 GTSNPN, CDR2 SVGIG (reference sequence). The CDR3 sequence is 14 residues long. V shed 0 bases and J shed 1 base, with 9 bases lying between them. As DNA, the CDR3 is TGTGCCTGGAGTGTACGGGTGGAGAACACTGAAGCTTTCTTT. This sequence encodes CAWSVRVENTEAFF. Supplemented by reference TRBV30 and TRBJ1-1, the full variable domain reads SQTIHQWPATLVQPVGSPLSLECTVEGTSNPNLYWYRQAAGRGLQLLFYSVGIGQISSEVPQNLSASRPQDRQFILSSKKLLLSDSGFYLCAWSVRVENTEAFFGQGTRLTVV.

The chain employs TRBV3-1 (or the pseudogene TRBV3-2) and TRBJ2-7; TRBD1 or TRBD2 may be the D gene (6 bases each). The germline V gene has CDR1 LGHDT and CDR2 YNNKEL (reference sequence). V gave up 7 bases and J gave up 6 bases, with 16 bases separating them. This CDR3 spans 13 amino acids. CDR3 amino acids: CASNRGRNGEQYF. The DNA for the CDR3 is TGTGCCAGCAATCGGGGGCGAAATGGCGAGCAGTACTTC.

Only one count was recorded for this clone. V and J are TRBV30 and TRBJ1-5, with 9 bases aligning to TRBD1. The germline CDR1 and CDR2 sequences are GTSNPN and SVGIG (reference sequence). CDR3 length: 17 residues. The V segment lost 1 base and the J segment 0 bases; nucleotides outside the gene matches: 7. CDR3 DNA sequence: TGTGCCTGGAGTGAGGGACAGGGATACTTTAGCAATCAGCCCCAGCATTTT. It is translated as CAWSEGQGYFSNQPQHF.